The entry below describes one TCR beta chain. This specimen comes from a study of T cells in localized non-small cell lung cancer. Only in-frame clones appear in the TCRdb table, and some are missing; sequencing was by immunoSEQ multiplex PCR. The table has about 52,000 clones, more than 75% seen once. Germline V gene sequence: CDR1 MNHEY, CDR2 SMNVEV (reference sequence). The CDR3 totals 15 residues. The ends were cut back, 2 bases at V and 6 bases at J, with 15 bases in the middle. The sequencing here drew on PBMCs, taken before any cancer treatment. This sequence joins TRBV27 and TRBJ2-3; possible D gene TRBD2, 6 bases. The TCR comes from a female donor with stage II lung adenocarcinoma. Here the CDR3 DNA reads TGTGCCAGCAGTTTACGCGGGGACCCCAGTGATACGCAGTATTTT. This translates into CASSLRGDPSDTQYF.